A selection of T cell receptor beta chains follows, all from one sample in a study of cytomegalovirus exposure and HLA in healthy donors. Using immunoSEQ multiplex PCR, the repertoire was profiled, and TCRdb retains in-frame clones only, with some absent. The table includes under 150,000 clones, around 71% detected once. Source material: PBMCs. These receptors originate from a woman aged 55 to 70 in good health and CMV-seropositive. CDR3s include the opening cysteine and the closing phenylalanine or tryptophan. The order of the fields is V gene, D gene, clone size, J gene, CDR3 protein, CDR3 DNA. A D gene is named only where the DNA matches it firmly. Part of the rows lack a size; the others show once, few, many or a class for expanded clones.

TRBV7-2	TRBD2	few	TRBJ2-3	CASSPQAGGSDTQYF	TGTGCCAGCAGCCCCCAAGCGGGGGGGTCAGATACGCAGTATTTT
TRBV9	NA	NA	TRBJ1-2	CASSAKLPVADYGYTF	TGTGCCAGCAGCGCCAAACTGCCGGTTGCGGACTATGGCTACACCTTC
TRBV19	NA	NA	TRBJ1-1	CASSMAQGRGTEAFF	TGTGCCAGTAGTATGGCGCAGGGTAGGGGCACTGAAGCTTTCTTT
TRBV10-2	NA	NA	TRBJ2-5	CASSGKAGAPETQYF	TGCGCCAGCAGTGGAAAGGCAGGGGCGCCTGAGACCCAGTACTTC
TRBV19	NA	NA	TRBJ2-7	CASSKRDTYEQYF	TGTGCCAGTAGTAAACGGGACACCTACGAGCAGTACTTC
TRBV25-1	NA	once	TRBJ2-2	CASSKQENTGELFF	TGTGCCAGCAGTAAACAGGAGAACACCGGGGAGCTGTTTTTT
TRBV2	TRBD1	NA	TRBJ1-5	CASSVAGGQPQHF	TGTGCCAGCAGTGTTGCAGGGGGACAGCCCCAGCATTTT
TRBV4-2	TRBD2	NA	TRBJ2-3	CASSQDWAGLAGGLEDTQYF	TGTGCCAGCAGCCAAGATTGGGCGGGACTAGCGGGGGGCCTCGAAGATACGCAGTATTTT
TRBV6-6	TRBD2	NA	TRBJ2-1	CASSLLAGDYNEQFF	TGTGCCAGCAGCCTACTAGCGGGGGATTACAATGAGCAGTTCTTC
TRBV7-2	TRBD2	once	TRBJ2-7	CASSLGLAGVTYEQYF	TGTGCCAGCAGCTTAGGGCTAGCGGGGGTTACCTACGAGCAGTACTTC
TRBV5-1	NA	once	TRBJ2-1	CASSLRDEQFF	TGCGCCAGCAGCCTCCGGGATGAGCAGTTCTTC
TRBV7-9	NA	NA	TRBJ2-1	CASSLRLRDTHNEQFF	TGTGCCAGCAGTTTACGCCTCCGGGACACACACAATGAGCAGTTCTTC
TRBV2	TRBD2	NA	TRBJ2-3	CASSLREGADTQYF	TGTGCCAGCAGTCTACGGGAGGGTGCAGATACGCAGTATTTT
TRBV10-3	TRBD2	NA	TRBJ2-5	CAIRSGGLGPQYF	TGTGCCATCAGAAGCGGGGGGCTGGGGCCCCAGTACTTC
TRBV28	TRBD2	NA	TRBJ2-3	CASSPGGSSTDTQYF	TGTGCCAGCAGTCCGGGGGGGTCTAGCACAGATACGCAGTATTTT
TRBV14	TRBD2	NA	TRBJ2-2	CASSHLAGGLWTGELFF	TGTGCCAGCAGCCATCTAGCGGGGGGGCTTTGGACCGGGGAGCTGTTTTTT
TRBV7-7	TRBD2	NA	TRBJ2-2	CASSFGLAGGPNTGELFF	TGTGCTAGCAGCTTCGGACTAGCGGGGGGCCCGAACACCGGGGAGCTGTTTTTT
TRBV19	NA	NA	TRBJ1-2	CASSIGRDSTARGYTF	TGTGCCAGTAGTATAGGCCGGGACTCCACCGCCCGTGGCTACACCTTC
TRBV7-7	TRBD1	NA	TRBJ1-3	CASSPGQGNGNTIYF	TGTGCTAGCAGCCCCGGACAGGGTAACGGAAACACCATATATTTT
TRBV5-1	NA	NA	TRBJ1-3	CASSLEVTSPRSSGNTIYF	TGCGCCAGCAGCTTGGAGGTAACGTCACCTCGGAGCTCTGGAAACACCATATATTTT
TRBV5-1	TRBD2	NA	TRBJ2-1	CASSLGGTSGGPNEQFF	TGCGCCAGCAGCTTGGGGGGGACTAGCGGGGGCCCCAATGAGCAGTTCTTC
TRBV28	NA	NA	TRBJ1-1	CASTVTGFTEAFF	TGTGCCAGCACCGTAACAGGTTTCACTGAAGCTTTCTTT